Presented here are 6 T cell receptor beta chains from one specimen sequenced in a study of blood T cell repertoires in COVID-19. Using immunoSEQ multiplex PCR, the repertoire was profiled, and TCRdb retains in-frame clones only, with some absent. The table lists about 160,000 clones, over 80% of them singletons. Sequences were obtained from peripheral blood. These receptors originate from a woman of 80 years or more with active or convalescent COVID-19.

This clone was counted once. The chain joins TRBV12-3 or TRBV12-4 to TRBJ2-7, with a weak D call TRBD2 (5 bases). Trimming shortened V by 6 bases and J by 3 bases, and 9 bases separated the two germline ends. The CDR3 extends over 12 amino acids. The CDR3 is CASRTGSYEQYF. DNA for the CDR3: TGTGCCAGCAGGACGGGGAGCTACGAGCAGTACTTC.

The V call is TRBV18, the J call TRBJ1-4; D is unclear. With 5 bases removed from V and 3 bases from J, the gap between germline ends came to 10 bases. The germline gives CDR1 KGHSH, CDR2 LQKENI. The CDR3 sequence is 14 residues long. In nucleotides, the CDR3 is TGTGCCAGCTCAAGTAGAGGGTCTAATGAAAAACTGTTTTTT. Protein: CASSSRGSNEKLFF.

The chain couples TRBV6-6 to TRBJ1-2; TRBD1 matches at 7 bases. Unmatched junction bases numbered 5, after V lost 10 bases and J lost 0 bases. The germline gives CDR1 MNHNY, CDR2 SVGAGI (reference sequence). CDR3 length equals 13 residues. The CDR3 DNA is TGTGCCAACCGACAGGGCCCTAACTATGGCTACACCTTC. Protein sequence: CANRQGPNYGYTF.

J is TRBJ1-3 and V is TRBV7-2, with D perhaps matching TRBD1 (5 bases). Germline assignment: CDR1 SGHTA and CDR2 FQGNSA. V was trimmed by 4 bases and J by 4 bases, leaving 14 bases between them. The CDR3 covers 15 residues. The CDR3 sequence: CASSSNRGSGNTIYF. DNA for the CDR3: TGTGCCAGCAGCTCCAATCGGGGGTCCGGAAACACCATATATTTT.

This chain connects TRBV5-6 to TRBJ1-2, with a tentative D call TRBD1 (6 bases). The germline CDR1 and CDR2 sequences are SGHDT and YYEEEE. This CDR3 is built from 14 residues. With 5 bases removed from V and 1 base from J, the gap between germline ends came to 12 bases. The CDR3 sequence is CASSPGGLNYGYTF. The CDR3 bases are TGTGCCAGCAGTCCGGGGGGGCTTAACTATGGCTACACCTTC.

CDR3 sequence (DNA): TGTGCCAGTAGCTTTGCCTCAGGGGGCGCGAGCAATCAGCCCCAGCATTTT. Protein product: CASSFASGGASNQPQHF. J is TRBJ1-5 and V is TRBV19, with 8 nucleotides matching TRBD1. The length of the CDR3 is 17 residues. Germline CDR1 is LNHDA and CDR2 is SQIVND (reference sequence). Trimming took 6 bases from V and 1 from J; bases not matched to a gene: 11.